The rows below give T cell receptor beta chains drawn from one sample of a study of shared clonotypes between healthy human individuals. Here immunoSEQ multiplex PCR was the method, and the copy in TCRdb shows in-frame clones only, minus some. The sample contains millions of clones, 85% to 95% of which appear only once. Material for sequencing was naive CD4+ T cells sorted from blood. The receptor set was obtained from a man younger than 35 in good health. The CDR3 runs from the conserved cysteine through the conserved F or W. Fields, in order: J gene, clone size, V gene, CDR3 protein. A clone size is listed for some rows: how often the clone was seen (once, few, many), or a class if it is expanded.

j_gene: TRBJ2-2
abundance: NA
v_gene: TRBV5-1
CDR3aa: CASSSKTGYTGELFF

j_gene: TRBJ1-1
abundance: NA
v_gene: TRBV20-1
CDR3aa: CSCWGGTEAFF

j_gene: TRBJ1-1
abundance: NA
v_gene: TRBV18
CDR3aa: CASSPPRTGSTEAFF

j_gene: TRBJ1-6
abundance: once
v_gene: TRBV6-6
CDR3aa: CASRNGNNSPLHF

j_gene: TRBJ1-1
abundance: NA
v_gene: TRBV28
CDR3aa: CASSLEQGRWRNTEAFF

j_gene: TRBJ2-1
abundance: NA
v_gene: TRBV7-9
CDR3aa: CASSRTGSYNEQFF

j_gene: TRBJ2-5
abundance: NA
v_gene: TRBV11-2
CDR3aa: CASSLVAGFQETQYF

j_gene: TRBJ1-5
abundance: once
v_gene: TRBV30
CDR3aa: CAGAGASNQPQHF

j_gene: TRBJ1-1
abundance: NA
v_gene: TRBV7-9
CDR3aa: CASSLGHANTEAFF

j_gene: TRBJ2-7
abundance: once
v_gene: TRBV25-1
CDR3aa: CASSETGFGEQYF

j_gene: TRBJ2-5
abundance: NA
v_gene: TRBV10-3
CDR3aa: CAISESAGQETQYF

j_gene: TRBJ2-3
abundance: NA
v_gene: TRBV13
CDR3aa: CASSSTFQLAGTDTQYF

j_gene: TRBJ1-2
abundance: NA
v_gene: TRBV10-3
CDR3aa: CAISEGGFLGYGYTF

j_gene: TRBJ1-5
abundance: NA
v_gene: TRBV6-1
CDR3aa: CASSVQTVSNQPQHF

j_gene: TRBJ2-3
abundance: once
v_gene: TRBV2
CDR3aa: CASRGLVSTDTQYF

j_gene: TRBJ2-2
abundance: NA
v_gene: TRBV29-1
CDR3aa: CSVKGSGELFF

j_gene: TRBJ1-4
abundance: NA
v_gene: TRBV28
CDR3aa: CASSSPAFTNEKLFF

j_gene: TRBJ2-7
abundance: NA
v_gene: TRBV18
CDR3aa: CASSPRPSYEQYF

j_gene: TRBJ1-1
abundance: NA
v_gene: TRBV10-3
CDR3aa: CAISDKGRAEAFF

j_gene: TRBJ1-2
abundance: NA
v_gene: TRBV5-6
CDR3aa: CASSLGGNRYTF

j_gene: TRBJ1-5
abundance: NA
v_gene: TRBV4-2
CDR3aa: CASSPVDRDLVPQHF

j_gene: TRBJ2-2
abundance: NA
v_gene: TRBV19
CDR3aa: CASSTRDRHPNTGELFF

j_gene: TRBJ2-5
abundance: NA
v_gene: TRBV7-9
CDR3aa: CASSFTGGAGETQYF

j_gene: TRBJ1-2
abundance: NA
v_gene: TRBV5-1
CDR3aa: CASSKPTGVGGYTF

j_gene: TRBJ2-5
abundance: NA
v_gene: TRBV7-2
CDR3aa: CASRPTGGETQYF

j_gene: TRBJ2-7
abundance: NA
v_gene: TRBV7-8
CDR3aa: CASSFTGLYEQYF

j_gene: TRBJ1-2
abundance: NA
v_gene: TRBV5-1
CDR3aa: CASRDTGGTYGYTF

j_gene: TRBJ1-2
abundance: NA
v_gene: TRBV6-5
CDR3aa: CASSYEQYYGYTF

j_gene: TRBJ2-7
abundance: NA
v_gene: TRBV6-5
CDR3aa: CASSSRTGTHEQYF

j_gene: TRBJ2-1
abundance: NA
v_gene: TRBV6-1
CDR3aa: CAAYDRGVTYNEQFF

j_gene: TRBJ1-2
abundance: NA
v_gene: TRBV30
CDR3aa: CALHSQGSANYGYTF

j_gene: TRBJ2-1
abundance: NA
v_gene: TRBV30
CDR3aa: CAWSPAPYNEQFF

j_gene: TRBJ2-5
abundance: NA
v_gene: TRBV7-9
CDR3aa: CASSSRLALQETQYF

j_gene: TRBJ1-1
abundance: few
v_gene: TRBV28
CDR3aa: CASSLLNRGTLEAFF

j_gene: TRBJ2-3
abundance: NA
v_gene: TRBV4-3
CDR3aa: CASSQGSTSGTDTQYF

j_gene: TRBJ2-7
abundance: NA
v_gene: TRBV30
CDR3aa: CAWSRTGEQYF

j_gene: TRBJ2-5
abundance: NA
v_gene: TRBV19
CDR3aa: CASSILAGVGETQYF

j_gene: TRBJ2-7
abundance: once
v_gene: TRBV7-8
CDR3aa: CASSQRGQGPHEQYF

j_gene: TRBJ1-1
abundance: once
v_gene: TRBV30
CDR3aa: CARSTCTEAFF

j_gene: TRBJ2-7
abundance: NA
v_gene: TRBV19
CDR3aa: CASSIEQGAYEQYF

j_gene: TRBJ2-5
abundance: NA
v_gene: TRBV27
CDR3aa: CASSPLLGGQETQYF

j_gene: TRBJ1-2
abundance: NA
v_gene: TRBV28
CDR3aa: CASSSGFGYTF

j_gene: TRBJ1-5
abundance: NA
v_gene: TRBV6-1
CDR3aa: CASSEQGQINQPQHF

j_gene: TRBJ1-5
abundance: NA
v_gene: TRBV15
CDR3aa: CATSGINQPQHF

j_gene: TRBJ2-3
abundance: NA
v_gene: TRBV18
CDR3aa: CASSPGEGDTDTQYF

j_gene: TRBJ2-1
abundance: NA
v_gene: TRBV5-1
CDR3aa: CASSPDPTGYNEQFF

j_gene: TRBJ1-6
abundance: NA
v_gene: TRBV2
CDR3aa: CAGRMSSYNSPLHF

j_gene: TRBJ2-2
abundance: NA
v_gene: TRBV5-5
CDR3aa: CASTPLGQGAGELFF

j_gene: TRBJ2-2
abundance: few
v_gene: TRBV19
CDR3aa: CASTLSGNTGELFF

j_gene: TRBJ1-1
abundance: NA
v_gene: TRBV7-9
CDR3aa: CASSLGRGRETEAFF

j_gene: TRBJ2-5
abundance: many
v_gene: TRBV25-1
CDR3aa: CASRRTDQETQYF

j_gene: TRBJ2-7
abundance: NA
v_gene: TRBV7-9
CDR3aa: CASSQMTSAPYEQYF

j_gene: TRBJ2-3
abundance: NA
v_gene: TRBV2
CDR3aa: CASRNPGILGDPTDTQYF

j_gene: TRBJ1-2
abundance: NA
v_gene: TRBV28
CDR3aa: CASSLLFGRKTGIEFGYGYTF

j_gene: TRBJ2-7
abundance: NA
v_gene: TRBV2
CDR3aa: CASRATSGDSYEQYF